This TCR beta chain was identified during a study of human T cells and chemical hapten exposure. The time point was: patch test 1, 2 weeks after DPC sensitization. Treatment given: therapeutic diphenylcyclopropenone sensitization with weekly scalp DPC. Unseparated into fractions, whole blood served as the source from which total RNA was extracted. Patients had alopecia, were aged 18 to 70, and were not pregnant. Germline CDR1 and CDR2: KGHSH and LQKENI. Germline trimming cut 2 bases from V and 0 bases from J; bases unmatched to any gene: 5. The CDR3 length is 18 residues. MiXCR, run by TCRdb on the RACE reads, gives a single entry per CDR3 protein. Of some 41,000 distinct CDR3 sequences in the sample, under 5% were seen once. This clonotype appeared many times.

V is TRBV18 and J is TRBJ2-2; 11 bases align to TRBD1. Sequenced material: whole blood, taken in connection with sensitization to the hapten diphenylcyclopropenone (DPC). The clonotype comes from a man between 50 and 59 years old with alopecia areata. Some clones in this sample may be carry-over from other donors' samples. The CDR3, as DNA: TGTGCCAGCTCACCAAGGACAGGGGGCCTACCGAACACCGGGGAGCTGTTTTTT. This translates into CASSPRTGGLPNTGELFF.